This T cell receptor (beta chain) derives from a study of OX40 agonist ivuxolimab in advanced cancers. Whole-study context: Head and neck, renal cell, melanoma or hepatocellular carcinoma were the cancers that dose-escalation patients had.

Autoimmune disease history or systemic immunosuppression meant exclusion. The CDR3 is 15 amino acids. Germline loops: CDR1 SGHTA, CDR2 FQGNSA. Trimming took 5 bases from V and 8 from J; bases not matched to a gene: 6. TCRdb keeps only in-frame clones here, not all; method: immunoSEQ multiplex PCR. The sample contains 70,000 to 95,000 clones, 65% to 90% of which appear only once. The sample in question was CD4+ or CD8+ T cells sorted from blood, obtained in a trial of the OX40 agonist ivuxolimab. The receptor's source is an adult with an advanced solid tumor such as melanoma, head and neck, liver or kidney cancer. V is TRBV7-2 and J is TRBJ2-2; 12 bases fit TRBD2. In nucleotides, the CDR3 is TGTGCCAGCAGCGCTAGCGGGGGGGCCACGGGGGAGCTGTTTTTT. Translation: CASSASGGATGELFF.